The source of this TCR beta chain is a study of blood T cell repertoires in COVID-19 (dated by TCRdb to the early 2020s). A note on the overall study: Samples covering the acute and convalescent phases of COVID-19 were provided by collaborators in the United States, Italy and Spain. The material from the prospective study consisted of cDNA or gDNA derived from T cells, B-cell-depleted T cells, or PBMCs. Deeply sampled blood TCRbeta repertoires from subjects exposed to, actively infected with, or recovered from COVID-19 were included in the dataset. The repertoires were made available in a free public database intended to serve as a resource for research on the immune response to SARS-CoV-2. The samples were drawn from the first 160 participants of the ongoing ImmuneRACE study and from over 950 subjects provided by 6 global collaborators. Nearly every sample came with metadata listing a de-identified subject ID, COVID-19 status, age in years and sex. HLA class I and class II types, where available, came from metadata supplied by the sample provider rather than from assay-based typing.

General study outcomes and caveats: Clinical and demographic metadata were provided uncurated, with the amount varying by source and participant.

The immunoSEQ Assay, a bias-controlled multiplex PCR, was used to amplify TCRbeta CDR3 regions from genomic DNA. In the paper's pipeline: The number of nucleated cells in each sample was estimated by amplification of reference gene primers within the assay. To quantify the absolute abundance of each unique TCRbeta CDR3 rearrangement, sequence reads were collapsed and filtered. For each sample, productive Simpson clonality was calculated as the square root of Simpson's diversity index over productive rearrangements. TCRdb carries this immuneACCESS record with in-frame sequences only. Its versions omit some clonotypes, under half of them owing to an unresolved V gene in the studies checked, with the rest unexplained. V, J and clone size reflect that table, while D and trimming were determined from the DNA. The sample table records 45,000 to 65,000 clones; nearly 80% of these occur just once. The ten top clones hold 25% of the sample.

The collaborating institutions used their own protocols to collect whole blood in K2EDTA tubes. For TCRbeta analysis, collaborators shipped samples as frozen whole blood, isolated PBMCs, or DNA extracted from either of those sample types. As regards this clone: Which antigen it targets is not known. Mismatch with germline at one junction end may stem from a read error.

The sample comprised peripheral blood. The clonotype comes from a human donor in a cohort sampled during active COVID-19.

DNA sequence: TGTGCCAGCATCCGTTACACTGAGCAGTTCTTC. Its translation reads: CASIRYTEQFF. The chain was built from TRBV28 and TRBJ2-1; the D gene cannot be named for sure. Counted from cysteine to phenylalanine, this CDR3 has 11 amino acids. The DNA shown is the 33-base CDR3, in frame from base 1. CDR1 is given as MDHEN and CDR2 as SYDVKM, both from the germline V gene.